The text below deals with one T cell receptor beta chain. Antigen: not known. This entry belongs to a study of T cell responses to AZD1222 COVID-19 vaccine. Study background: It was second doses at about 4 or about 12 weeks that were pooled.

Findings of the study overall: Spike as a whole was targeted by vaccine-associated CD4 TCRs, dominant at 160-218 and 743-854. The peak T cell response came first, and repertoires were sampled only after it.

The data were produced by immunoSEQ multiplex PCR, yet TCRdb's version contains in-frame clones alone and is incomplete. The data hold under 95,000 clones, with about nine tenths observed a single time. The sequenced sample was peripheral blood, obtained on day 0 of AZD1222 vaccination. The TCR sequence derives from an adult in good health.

CDR3 residues: CASGSWTAMHGRMQYF. The CDR3 DNA reads as TGTGCCAGCGGATCTTGGACGGCTATGCATGGGAGGATGCAGTATTTT. This chain links TRBV27 with TRBJ2-3, with D tentatively TRBD2 (6 bases). The germline CDR1 and CDR2 sequences are MNHEY and SMNVEV (reference sequence). Trimming took 8 bases from V and 11 from J, leaving 29 bases between them. This CDR3 is built from 16 residues.